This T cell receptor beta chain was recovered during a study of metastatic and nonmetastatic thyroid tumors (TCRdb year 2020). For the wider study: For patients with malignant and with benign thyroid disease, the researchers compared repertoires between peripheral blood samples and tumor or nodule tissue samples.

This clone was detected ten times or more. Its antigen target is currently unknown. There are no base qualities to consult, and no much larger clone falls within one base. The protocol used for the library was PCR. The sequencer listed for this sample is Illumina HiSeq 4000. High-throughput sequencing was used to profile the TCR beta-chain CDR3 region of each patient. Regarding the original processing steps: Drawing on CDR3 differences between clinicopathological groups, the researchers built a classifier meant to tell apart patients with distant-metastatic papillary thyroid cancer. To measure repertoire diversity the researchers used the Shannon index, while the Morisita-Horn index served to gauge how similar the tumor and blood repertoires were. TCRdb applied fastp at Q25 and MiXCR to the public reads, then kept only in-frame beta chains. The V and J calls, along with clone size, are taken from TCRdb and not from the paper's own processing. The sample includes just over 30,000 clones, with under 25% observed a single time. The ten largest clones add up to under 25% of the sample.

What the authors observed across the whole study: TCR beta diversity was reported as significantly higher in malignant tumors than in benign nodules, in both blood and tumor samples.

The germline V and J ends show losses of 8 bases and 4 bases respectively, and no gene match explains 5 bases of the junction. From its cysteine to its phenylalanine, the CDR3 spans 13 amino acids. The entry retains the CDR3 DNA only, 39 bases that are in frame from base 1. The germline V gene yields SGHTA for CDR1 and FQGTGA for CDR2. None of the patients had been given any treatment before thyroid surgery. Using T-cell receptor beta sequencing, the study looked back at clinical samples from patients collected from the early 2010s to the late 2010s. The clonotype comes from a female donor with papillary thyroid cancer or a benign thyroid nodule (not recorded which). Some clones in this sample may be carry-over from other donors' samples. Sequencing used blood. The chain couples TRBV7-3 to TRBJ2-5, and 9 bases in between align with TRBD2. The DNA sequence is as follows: TGTGCCAGCGCGGGGGGGGTCGGAGAGACCCAGTACTTC. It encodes CASAGGVGETQYF.